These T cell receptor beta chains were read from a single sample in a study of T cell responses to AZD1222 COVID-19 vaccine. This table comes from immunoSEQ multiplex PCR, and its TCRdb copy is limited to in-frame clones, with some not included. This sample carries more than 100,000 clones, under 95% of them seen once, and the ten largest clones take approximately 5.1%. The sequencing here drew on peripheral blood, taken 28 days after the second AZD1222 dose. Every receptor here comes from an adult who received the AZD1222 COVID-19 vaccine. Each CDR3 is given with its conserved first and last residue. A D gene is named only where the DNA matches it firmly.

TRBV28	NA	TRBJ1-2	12	TGTGCCAGCAGGGACTCACCATATGGCTACACCTTC	CASRDSPYGYTF
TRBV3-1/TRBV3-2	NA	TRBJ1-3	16	TGTGCCAGCAGCCAAGAGGCACATTCCTCTGGAAACACCATATATTTT	CASSQEAHSSGNTIYF
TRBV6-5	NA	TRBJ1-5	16	TGTGCCAGCAGTTACCTCCCGGGCAGGGAAGGTCAGCCCCAGCATTTT	CASSYLPGREGQPQHF
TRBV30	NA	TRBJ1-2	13	TGTGCCTGGAGTCCAACGGTTAGCTATGGCTACACCTTC	CAWSPTVSYGYTF
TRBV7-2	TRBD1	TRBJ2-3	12	TGTGCCAGCAGCTTTCCGGGACAGGTGTTGTATTTT	CASSFPGQVLYF
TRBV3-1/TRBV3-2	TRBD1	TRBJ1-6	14	TGTGCCAGCAGCCTGGACAGGATAAATTCACCCCTCCACTTT	CASSLDRINSPLHF
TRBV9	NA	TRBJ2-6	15	TGTGCCAGCAGCGTAGGAGGGACGGGGGCCAACGTCCTGACTTTC	CASSVGGTGANVLTF
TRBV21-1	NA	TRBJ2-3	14	TGTGCCAGCAGCAAATTAGGGTTCACAGATACGCAGTATTTT	CASSKLGFTDTQYF
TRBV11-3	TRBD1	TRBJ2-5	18	TGTGCCAGCAGCATCCCGCCCAGAGGGACAGGGCGGGCAGAGACCCAGTACTTC	CASSIPPRGTGRAETQYF
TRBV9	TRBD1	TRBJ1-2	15	TGTGCCAGCAGCTCACAGGGGGGTACTTTTTTTGGCTACACCTTC	CASSSQGGTFFGYTF
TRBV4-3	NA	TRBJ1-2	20	TGCGCCAGCAGCCAAGATAGGATCGGTGACGTCCCGGGGAAGGGCTATGGCTACACCTTC	CASSQDRIGDVPGKGYGYTF
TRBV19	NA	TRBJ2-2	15	TGTGCCAGTAGGAGCGGAGCTTCTGGAACCGGGGAGCTGTTTTTT	CASRSGASGTGELFF
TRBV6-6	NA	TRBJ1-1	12	TGTGCCAGCAGAACTCCGGACACTGAAGCTTTCTTT	CASRTPDTEAFF
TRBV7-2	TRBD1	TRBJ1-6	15	TGTGCCAGCAGGACCCCGGGACAGGGGACTTCACCCCTCCACTTT	CASRTPGQGTSPLHF
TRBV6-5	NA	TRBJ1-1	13	TGTGCCAGCAGTTACTCGCTGAACACTGAAGCTTTCTTT	CASSYSLNTEAFF
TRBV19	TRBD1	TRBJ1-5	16	TGTGCCAGTAGTATCAGGGACAGAAATAGCAATCAGCCCCAGCATTTT	CASSIRDRNSNQPQHF
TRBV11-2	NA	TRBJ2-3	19	TGTGCCAGCAGCTCTTCCCCCGGGACTGCCCAATTTCGCACAAGTACGCAGTATTTT	CASSSSPGTAQFRTSTQYF